This T cell receptor beta chain was documented in a study of regulatory T cells in long-lasting Graves disease. Across the whole study: The antithyroid drugs taken by newly diagnosed Graves' patients had been used for under 3 months.

This clonotype was counted ten times or more. The CDR3 has 15 amino acids. V gave up 2 bases and J gave up 0 bases; unmatched junction bases: 4. Germline assignment: CDR1 SGHRS and CDR2 YFSETQ. Documented time point: newly diagnosed GD, antithyroid drugs for less than 3 months. Extracted RNA from PBMCs served as the source of the TCR library. In building TCR beta libraries, iRepertoire HTBI primers were used together with Arm-PCR of CDR3 regions. One entry per CDR3 protein, called by TCRdb with MiXCR from the multiplex PCR reads. The repertoire holds 400,000 to 550,000 distinct CDR3 sequences, around 17% seen once, with approximately 11% in the top ten. This sample also appeared in a second study, on T cells in Graves' hyperthyroidism and ophthalmopathy.

This sequence was found in a young woman with Graves disease. The chain links TRBV5-1 to TRBJ1-1; 7 bases are shared with TRBD1. Sequenced here: peripheral blood mononuclear cells (PBMCs), sampled at new diagnosis, from a patient treated with antithyroid drugs. CDR3 bases: TGCGCCAGCAGCTTCGTGACAGGGTTGAACACTGAAGCTTTCTTT. Protein product: CASSFVTGLNTEAFF.